A single sample is the source of the 8 T cell receptor beta chains below, sequenced in a study of cytomegalovirus exposure and HLA in healthy donors. Primers included in the PCR were 60 Vbeta and 13 Jbeta primers. Method: immunoSEQ multiplex PCR; TCRdb's copy keeps in-frame clones and lacks some. The sample lists some 140,000 clones, 82% occurring once. The source material was PBMCs. Receptor source: a woman in her fifties or sixties in good health and CMV-seropositive.

The chain joins TRBV28 to TRBJ1-6; perhaps TRBD1 as D (6 bases). Germline CDR1 MDHEN, CDR2 SYDVKM. This CDR3 comprises 18 residues. V lost 8 bases and J lost 3, with 23 bases in between. The CDR3: CASLTFRGGAGYNSPLHF. The CDR3 DNA is TGTGCCAGCCTAACCTTCCGAGGGGGGGCGGGCTATAATTCACCCCTCCACTTT.

The chain joins TRBV4-3 to TRBJ2-3, with 11 bases that match TRBD1. The junction had 18 bases not matched to a gene; V was cut back by 0 bases and J by 4 bases. This CDR3 has 21 residues. Germline V gene lookup returns CDR1 LGHNA and CDR2 YSLEER. The CDR3 here is CASSQDRTGGYDVGHADTQYF. CDR3 nucleotide sequence: TGCGCCAGCAGCCAAGACCGGACAGGGGGCTATGATGTTGGGCACGCAGATACGCAGTATTTT.

The CDR3 reads CASNAQSYEQYF. CDR3 DNA: TGTGCCAGCAACGCACAGTCCTACGAGCAGTACTTC. The chain has TRBV6-1 and TRBJ2-7; the D is unclear. CDR1 and CDR2 from the germline V gene are MNHNS and SASEGT. The CDR3 is made up of 12 amino acids. Trimming shortened V by 7 bases and J by 1 base, and 8 bases separated the two germline ends.

The chain has TRBV7-2 and TRBJ1-1, with TRBD1 matching over 8 bases. This CDR3 has 14 residues. Germline V lookup: CDR1 SGHTA, CDR2 FQGNSA. After removal of 5 bases from V and 0 bases from J, the junction contained 2 bases not matched to a gene. The CDR3, as DNA: TGTGCCAGCAGCCGGGACAGGATGAACACTGAAGCTTTCTTT. Its translation is CASSRDRMNTEAFF. The full variable domain, rest sourced from reference TRBV7-2 and TRBJ1-1, is GAGVSQSPSNKVTEKGKDVELRCDPISGHTALYWYRQSLGQGLEFLIYFQGNSAPDKSGLPSDRFSAERTGGSVSTLTIQRTQQEDSAVYLCASSRDRMNTEAFFGQGTRLTVV.

The chain employs TRBV19 and TRBJ1-1; 8 bases are shared with TRBD1. Trimming removed 5 bases from V and 8 bases from J; junction bases left unmatched: 4. Germline CDR1 LNHDA, CDR2 SQIVND (reference sequence). CDR3 length: 12 residues. The CDR3 DNA follows: TGTGCCAGTAGTGTCAGGGGGCAGGAAGCTTTCTTT. As protein: CASSVRGQEAFF.

As concerns this clone: Compared with germline, one end of the junction differs, possibly owing to a read error. The J gene is TRBJ1-2, the V gene TRBV7-9; TRBD1 agrees at 11 bases. Germline lookup yields CDR1 SEHNR and CDR2 FQNEAQ (reference sequence). The CDR3 sequence is 16 residues long. This CDR3 is CSSSFAGTGGRGGYTF. DNA of the CDR3: TGTTCCAGCAGCTTTGCCGGGACAGGGGGGAGAGGTGGCTACACCTTC.

The rearrangement links TRBV27 to TRBJ1-6, with 8 bases identical to TRBD1. The CDR3 runs to 15 residues. Trimming removed 8 bases from V and 7 bases from J; junction bases left unmatched: 10. From germline, CDR1 is MNHEY and CDR2 SMNVEV (reference sequence). This chain's CDR3 is CASRTLQGENSPLHF. The DNA of the CDR3 is TGTGCCAGCCGGACTCTACAGGGGGAAAATTCACCCCTCCACTTT.

This clone was seen once. The rearrangement links TRBV11-1 to TRBJ1-2, with TRBD1 matching 8 bases. Germline values: CDR1 SGHAT, CDR2 FQDESV (reference sequence). The V and J ends lost 5 bases and 7 bases, in that order; junction bases with no gene match: 6. The CDR3 extends over 13 amino acids. CDR3 DNA sequence: TGTGCCAGCAGCCTCCGGACAGGGCGTGGCTACACCTTC. Amino acids: CASSLRTGRGYTF.